Included here is one T cell receptor (beta chain) sequence, with context. The data are from a study of blood T cell repertoires in COVID-19. Study-level background: The United States, Italy and Spain were the sources of the acute and convalescent COVID-19 samples. T cells, B-cell-depleted T cells, or PBMCs supplied cDNA or gDNA.

Original methodology: It was from reference gene primer amplification that nucleated cell counts were estimated. Produced via immunoSEQ multiplex PCR; TCRdb's table is partial and in-frame only. Clonal size and the V and J genes are those of that table, whereas D and trimming came from the DNA. Of more than 90,000 clones listed, around 76% are singletons. CDR1 and CDR2 from the germline V gene are SGHTA and FQGNSA. V lost 7 bases to trimming and J lost 3 bases, with 16 bases between them. This CDR3 is 15 amino acids long. Sequencing input: peripheral blood. This TCR came from a man at least 80 years old with acute or convalescent COVID-19. The rearrangement joins TRBV7-2 to TRBJ2-1; D perhaps matches TRBD2 (5 bases). The CDR3 DNA reads as TGTGCCAGCACCAAGGCTCGGGGAGACTACAATGAGCAGTTCTTC. Its translation: CASTKARGDYNEQFF.